The 30 T cell receptor beta chains below were found in one sample sequenced in a study of cytomegalovirus exposure and HLA in healthy donors. With 60 Vbeta and 13 Jbeta primers, the PCR was carried out. Method: immunoSEQ multiplex PCR; TCRdb's copy keeps in-frame clones and lacks some. This table has approximately 120,000 clones, roughly 72% appearing once. Sequencing used PBMCs. Receptor source: a man in his forties in good health and CMV-seropositive.

The chain is built from TRBV12-5 and TRBJ1-2; 8 positions match TRBD1. CDR1 LGHNT and CDR2 FRNRAP come from the germline V gene. V shed 1 base and J 4 bases; nucleotides not matched to a gene: 5. This CDR3 is 15 amino acids long. The CDR3 loop reads CASGLEQGTGYGYTF. CDR3 bases: TGTGCTAGTGGTTTGGAACAGGGGACAGGCTATGGCTACACCTTC.

The chain employs TRBV6-5 and TRBJ1-2, with D possibly TRBD1 on 6 matching bases. Germline V gives CDR1 MNHEY, CDR2 SVGAGI. The ends were cut back, 6 bases at V and 2 bases at J, with 13 bases in the middle. The CDR3 spans 14 residues. CDR3 nucleotides: TGTGCCAGCAGCTTAGCAGGGGCCAACTATGGCTACACCTTC. Its translation is CASSLAGANYGYTF.

This clone was observed a single time. The rearrangement joins TRBV7-6 to TRBJ2-7, with 8 nucleotides matching TRBD2. Losses at the gene ends were 4 bases for V and 4 bases for J; bases not matched to a gene: 9. The CDR3 extends over 15 amino acids. In germline, CDR1 is SGHVS, CDR2 FNYEAQ. CDR3 protein: CASSYISGTWYEQYF. The DNA for the CDR3 is TGTGCCAGCAGCTATATTAGCGGGACTTGGTACGAGCAGTACTTC. Full variable domain (outside the CDR3, taken from reference TRBV7-6 and TRBJ2-7): GAGVSQSPRYKVTKRGQDVALRCDPISGHVSLYWYRQALGQGPEFLTYFNYEAQQDKSGLPNDRFSAERPEGSISTLTIQRTEQRDSAMYRCASSYISGTWYEQYFGPGTRLTVT.

The V gene is TRBV25-1, the J gene TRBJ2-1, with D maybe TRBD2 (5 bases). The CDR3 sequence is 12 residues long. V lost 4 bases and J lost 12, with 13 bases in between. CDR1 is MGHDK and CDR2 is SYGVNS in the germline V gene. CDR3 amino acids: CASSGGPYGQFF. CDR3 nucleotide sequence: TGTGCCAGCAGTGGCGGGCCCTATGGGCAGTTCTTC.

In its sample, this clone was seen once. This chain uses TRBV9 with TRBJ2-1; 7 nucleotides align to TRBD2. With V trimmed by 3 bases and J by 5 bases, 11 bases remained unmatched. Looked up from germline, CDR1 is SGDLS and CDR2 is YYNGEE. This CDR3 has 16 residues. The CDR3 loop is CASSANFGGSNNEQFF. Here the CDR3 DNA reads TGTGCCAGCAGCGCCAACTTTGGCGGGAGCAACAATGAGCAGTTCTTC.

The chain uses TRBV5-1 and TRBJ2-5, with no clear D. Germline-derived CDR1 and CDR2 are SGHRS and YFSETQ. V was clipped by 4 bases and J by 5 bases, with 21 bases between them. The CDR3 has 16 residues. This CDR3 reads CASSPGSAGIMETQYF. The CDR3 region has the DNA TGCGCCAGCAGCCCCGGGTCAGCTGGCATTATGGAGACCCAGTACTTC.

V gene TRBV6-1 combines with J gene TRBJ1-5; 9 bases map to TRBD1. The J segment lost 3 bases and the V segment lost 7 bases, leaving 7 bases of the junction unmatched. The CDR3 totals 15 residues. Germline V CDR1 and CDR2: MNHNS, SASEGT. CDR3 bases: TGTGCCAGCACTATGACAGGGGGGAACAATCAGCCCCAGCATTTT. This sequence encodes CASTMTGGNNQPQHF.

J is TRBJ1-1 and V is TRBV4-1, with a tentative D call TRBD1 (5 bases). The CDR3 runs 16 residues. Germline-derived CDR1 and CDR2 are MGHRA and YSYEKL. Trimming stripped 0 bases from V and 3 bases from J, with 14 bases between. The CDR3 nucleotides read TGCGCCAGCAGCCAAGATCCCGACAGATGGGACACTGAAGCTTTCTTT. This codes for CASSQDPDRWDTEAFF.

The V and J genes are TRBV11-2 and TRBJ2-5, with a tentative D call TRBD2 (6 bases). Trimming cost V 1 base and J 2 bases, with 11 bases left between them. Germline V gene lookup returns CDR1 SGHAT and CDR2 FQNNGV. The CDR3 is made up of 15 amino acids. CDR3 residues: CASSLGAGPQETQYF. DNA for the CDR3: TGTGCCAGCAGCTTAGGAGCGGGTCCGCAAGAGACCCAGTACTTC. The variable domain in full, completed from reference TRBV11-2 and TRBJ2-5, reads EAGVAQSPRYKIIEKRQSVAFWCNPISGHATLYWYQQILGQGPKLLIQFQNNGVVDDSQLPKDRFSAERLKGVDSTLKIQPAKLEDSAVYLCASSLGAGPQETQYFGPGTRLLVL.

The J gene is TRBJ2-7, the V gene TRBV7-6; a possible D gene is TRBD1 (6 bases). Germline V gene lookup returns CDR1 SGHVS and CDR2 FNYEAQ. Trimming cost V 4 bases and J 1 base, with 17 bases left between them. The CDR3 spans 16 residues. CDR3 in DNA: TGTGCCAGCAGCTCCAAAGACACGGGACATTCCTACGAGCAGTACTTC. Translating it yields CASSSKDTGHSYEQYF.

V usage is TRBV7-2 and J usage is TRBJ2-1; 7 bases agree with TRBD2. V lost 5 bases, J lost 3 bases, and 7 bases stayed unmatched. Germline loops: CDR1 SGHTA, CDR2 FQGNSA. The CDR3 contains 15 residues. The CDR3 DNA reads TGTGCCAGCAGCCAAAGCGGGGCAAACTACAATGAGCAGTTCTTC. It encodes CASSQSGANYNEQFF.

The gene calls are TRBV7-9 and TRBJ2-7, with a possible D match to TRBD1 (5 bases). Germline-derived CDR1 and CDR2 are SEHNR and FQNEAQ (reference sequence). The CDR3 runs 14 residues. V shed 5 bases and J shed 6 bases, with 17 bases lying between them. CDR3 amino acids: CASSPNPLGAEQYF. CDR3 nucleotide sequence: TGTGCCAGCAGCCCCAACCCCTTAGGGGCCGAGCAGTACTTC.

This chain uses TRBV6-5 with TRBJ2-7, with 7 bases identical to TRBD1. The CDR3 spans 12 residues. CDR1 and CDR2 from the germline V gene are MNHEY and SVGAGI. V shed 5 bases and J 2 bases; nucleotides not matched to a gene: 0. The CDR3 is CASSQGAYEQYF. The CDR3 coding sequence is TGTGCCAGCAGTCAGGGGGCCTACGAGCAGTACTTC.

The CDR3 DNA follows: TGTGCCAGCAGTCTGACACGCACAGATACGCAGTATTTT. Its protein product is CASSLTRTDTQYF. The chain combines TRBV28 with TRBJ2-3, with D unclear. CDR3 size: 13 residues. Deletions cut 5 bases from V and 1 base from J, with 7 bases between. The germline CDR1 and CDR2 sequences are MDHEN and SYDVKM.

This clone was counted a few times. The chain is built from TRBV5-4 and TRBJ2-1; TRBD2 agrees at 9 bases. CDR1 and CDR2 from the germline V gene are SGHNT and YYREEE (reference sequence). With V trimmed by 3 bases and J by 7 bases, 5 bases remained unmatched. The CDR3 totals 14 residues. For the CDR3, the DNA is TGTGCCAGCAGCTCGATAGCGGGAGTAAATGAGCAGTTCTTC. It is translated as CASSSIAGVNEQFF.

The rearrangement links TRBV5-4 to TRBJ2-7, with TRBD2 identical over 9 bases. With V trimmed by 0 bases and J by 6 bases, 7 bases remained unmatched. Germline loops: CDR1 SGHNT, CDR2 YYREEE (reference sequence). This CDR3 spans 15 amino acids. In DNA, the CDR3 is TGTGCCAGCAGCTTGGGTTTAGCGGGAGCTCCCGAGCAGTACTTC. The encoded protein is CASSLGLAGAPEQYF.

The chain recombines TRBV11-2 with TRBJ1-4, with a tentative D call TRBD1 (6 bases). This CDR3 region has 14 residues. Deletions cut 1 base from V and 8 bases from J, with 11 bases between. Germline V gene lookup returns CDR1 SGHAT and CDR2 FQNNGV. CDR3 protein: CASSLVGTNEKLFF. CDR3 DNA sequence: TGTGCCAGCAGCTTAGTGGGGACAAACGAAAAACTGTTTTTT.

The chain recombines TRBV27 with TRBJ1-2, with 8 bases aligning to TRBD1. Unmatched junction bases numbered 3, after V lost 3 bases and J lost 6 bases. Germline V CDR1 and CDR2: MNHEY, SMNVEV (reference sequence). This CDR3 region has 13 residues. CDR3 residues: CASSFRGQHGYTF. In DNA form, the CDR3 reads TGTGCCAGCAGTTTCAGGGGGCAACATGGCTACACCTTC.

The chain combines TRBV18 with TRBJ2-2; 7 positions agree with TRBD1. This CDR3 has 12 amino acids. Trimming cost V 8 bases and J 7 bases; bases outside gene matches: 4. Germline V gene lookup returns CDR1 KGHSH and CDR2 LQKENI. In DNA, the CDR3 is TGTGCCAGCGGGACAGACGGCGGGGAGCTGTTTTTT. Its translation: CASGTDGGELFF.

This clone came up a few times. The gene calls are TRBV6-6 and TRBJ2-5, with TRBD2 identical over 8 bases. The V gene end was trimmed by 7 bases and the J gene end by 5 bases; junction bases not matched to a gene: 12. The CDR3 covers 15 residues. The germline gives CDR1 MNHNY, CDR2 SVGAGI (reference sequence). CDR3 bases: TGTGCCAGCACCAGCCAGCGGGGGCGCGTGGAGACCCAGTACTTC. Translating gives CASTSQRGRVETQYF.

This clone came up once. The chain recombines TRBV5-4 with TRBJ2-7; 7 nucleotides match TRBD2. V trimming: 4 bases; J trimming: 3 bases; junction bases outside the gene matches: 4. CDR3 length equals 13 residues. Germline V CDR1 and CDR2: SGHNT, YYREEE (reference sequence). The CDR3: CASSGRAGYEQYF. The CDR3 DNA follows: TGTGCCAGCAGCGGGAGGGCCGGCTACGAGCAGTACTTC. Together with reference TRBV5-4 and TRBJ2-7, the CDR3 gives the full variable domain: ETGVTQSPTHLIKTRGQQVTLRCSSQSGHNTVSWYQQALGQGPQFIFQYYREEENGRGNFPPRFSGLQFPNYSSELNVNALELDDSALYLCASSGRAGYEQYFGPGTRLTVT.

This chain joins TRBV5-1 and TRBJ1-1; weak D call: TRBD1 (6 bases). The germline gives CDR1 SGHRS, CDR2 YFSETQ. The CDR3 totals 16 residues. The ends were cut back, 2 bases at V and 1 base at J, with 15 bases in the middle. The CDR3 spells CASSLARTASNTEAFF. CDR3 nucleotide sequence: TGCGCCAGCAGCTTAGCGCGGACAGCTTCGAACACTGAAGCTTTCTTT.

CDR3 coding DNA: TGTGCCAGCAGTCTAGGACAGGGAGATCATGAGCAGTTCTTC. This sequence encodes CASSLGQGDHEQFF. V usage is TRBV6-5 and J usage is TRBJ2-1; TRBD1 aligns across 8 bases. Germline trimming cut 5 bases from V and 8 bases from J; bases unmatched to any gene: 8. CDR3 size: 14 residues. Germline CDR1 and CDR2: MNHEY and SVGAGI.

The chain employs TRBV7-9 and TRBJ2-5; maybe TRBD1 (5 bases). V lost 1 base, J lost 3 bases, and 9 bases lay in between. Germline assignment: CDR1 SEHNR and CDR2 FQNEAQ (reference sequence). The CDR3 is 14 residues long. This CDR3 is CASSLVKGKETQYF. The DNA for the CDR3 is TGTGCCAGCAGCTTAGTAAAGGGGAAAGAGACCCAGTACTTC.

This clone was detected only a few times. The chain employs TRBV6-5 and TRBJ2-7, with 9 bases identical to TRBD2. V lost 7 bases, J lost 5 bases, and 9 bases stayed unmatched. The germline CDR1 and CDR2 sequences are MNHEY and SVGAGI. This CDR3 contains 14 residues. CDR3 in DNA: TGTGCCAGCACTAGAGCGGGGGGCGAAAACGAGCAGTACTTC. Its protein is CASTRAGGENEQYF.

The chain couples TRBV11-2 to TRBJ1-6; no clear D. Germline assignment: CDR1 SGHAT and CDR2 FQNNGV. CDR3 length: 15 amino acids. V shed 5 bases and J shed 7 bases, with 15 bases lying between them. The CDR3 region is CASSAGLTLNSPLHF. The CDR3 DNA is TGTGCCAGCAGCGCAGGACTAACTTTAAATTCACCCCTCCACTTT.

This rearrangement joins TRBV19 to TRBJ2-5; 13 bases are a match to TRBD2. This CDR3 is 18 amino acids long. Germline V gene lookup returns CDR1 LNHDA and CDR2 SQIVND (reference sequence). Unmatched junction bases numbered 12, after V lost 3 bases and J lost 5 bases. Here the CDR3 DNA reads TGTGCCAGTAGTATTCGGGGAGGGGGACTAGCGGGACTGGAGACCCAGTACTTC. Translating it yields CASSIRGGGLAGLETQYF.

This clone has only a few counts. V is TRBV9 and J is TRBJ2-1, with 7 bases identical to TRBD2. The junction had 8 bases not matched to a gene; V was cut back by 7 bases and J by 1 base. This CDR3 has 15 residues. Looked up from germline, CDR1 is SGDLS and CDR2 is YYNGEE. CDR3 sequence: CASPSGALSYNEQFF. In DNA, the CDR3 is TGTGCCAGCCCTAGCGGAGCTTTATCCTACAATGAGCAGTTCTTC.

This clone occurred a few times. The junction departs from germline at one end; a sequencing error may be responsible. The chain couples TRBV27 to TRBJ2-1; no definite D call. The germline CDR1 and CDR2 sequences are MNHEY and SMNVEV (reference sequence). The CDR3 consists of 13 residues. The DNA of the CDR3 is TGTGCCAGCAGTTTATCGCGAGCGAATGGGCAGTTCTTC. Translated: CASSLSRANGQFF.

Note on this clone: Because it lacks the conserved phenylalanine or tryptophan at the end, this CDR3 is likely a read error. It is unclear where the CDR3 begins or ends on the DNA, so no DNA is shown, and the CDR3 is as TCRdb lists it. This chain connects TRBV19 to TRBJ1-5. From its first to its last residue, the CDR3 has 13 amino acids. The germline V gene encodes CDR1 LNHDA and CDR2 SQIVND (reference sequence). CDR3 in amino acids: CASSLNSAAGICI.